This T cell receptor beta chain was identified during a study of response to subunit inactivated influenza vaccine (dated by TCRdb to the late 2010s). About the full investigation: To follow how T cells responded to a trivalent subunit inactivated influenza vaccine, the researchers relied on deep quantitative profiling of the T cell receptor repertoire. Overall study results and their limits: The authors suggested that each seasonal influenza vaccination may recruit only a limited number of new T cells.

Library method: RT-PCR. This sample was sequenced with an Illumina HiSeq 2500. TCRdb itself trimmed the public reads at Q25 with fastp, ran MiXCR and retained productive beta chains. Duplicate CDR3 protein sequences are folded into a single record with the most common DNA and genes. For this sample there are 600,000 to 850,000 distinct CDR3 sequences; approximately 15% appear just once. The ten largest clones capture about 7.6% of the sample. V is cut by 3 bases and J by 6 bases, and the space between the germline ends is 14 bases. Reading from cysteine to phenylalanine, the CDR3 counts 14 amino acids. Just the 42-base CDR3 DNA is kept, in frame starting at base 1. A single count supports this clonotype. The antigen it recognizes is unknown. No per-base quality is available; no much larger clone lies one base away. A lone read offers only weak evidence.

This TCR was sampled from a man aged 50-59 years who received an inactivated influenza vaccine. Donor details come from another sample of the same person, matched by shared clones. The specimen comprised PBMCs from blood, sampled approximately 15 days before vaccination. In this chain, TRBV12-3 or TRBV12-4 is recombined with TRBJ1-1; the D gene is unclear. The base sequence is TGTGCCAGCAGTTTTGAATATGTGCTCGCTGAAGCTTTCTTT. Its protein product is CASSFEYVLAEAFF.